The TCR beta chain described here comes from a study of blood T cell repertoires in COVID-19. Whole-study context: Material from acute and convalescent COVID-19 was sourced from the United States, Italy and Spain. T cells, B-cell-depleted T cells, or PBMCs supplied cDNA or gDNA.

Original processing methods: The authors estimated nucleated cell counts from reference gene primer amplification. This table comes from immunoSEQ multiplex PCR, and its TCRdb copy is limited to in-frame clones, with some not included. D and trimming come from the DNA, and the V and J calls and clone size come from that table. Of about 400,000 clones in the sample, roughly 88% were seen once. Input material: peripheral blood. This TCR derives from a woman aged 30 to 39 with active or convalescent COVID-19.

Written as DNA, the CDR3 is TGTGCCAGCTCGCCGACAGGGCACAAGGACATTCAGTACTTC. It yields the protein CASSPTGHKDIQYF. This chain links TRBV18 with TRBJ2-4, with 7 bases lining up with TRBD1. Trimming cost V 6 bases and J 8 bases; bases outside gene matches: 10. In germline, CDR1 is KGHSH, CDR2 LQKENI. This CDR3 has 14 amino acids. Looking up the rest from reference TRBV18 and TRBJ2-4 gives the full variable domain: NAGVMQNPRHLVRRRGQEARLRCSPMKGHSHVYWYRQLPEEGLKFMVYLQKENIIDESGMPKERFSAEFPKEGPSILRIQQVVRGDSAAYFCASSPTGHKDIQYFGAGTRLSVL.